The entry below gives a single T cell receptor beta chain sequence along with its context. The antigen is not known. The sample comes from a study of cytomegalovirus exposure and HLA in healthy donors. Study findings and constraints: A later analysis linked a missense variant in DCLRE1C to the trimming of TCR beta V and J genes. Within an earlier analysis, most TCR beta V segments proved productive either about 87% or about 30% of the time.

Healthy bone marrow donors made up the donor group. This CDR3 has 14 amino acids. V was clipped by 0 bases and J by 2 bases, with 7 bases between them. Germline V gene data show CDR1 as SGHRS and CDR2 as YFSETQ. The primer mix had 60 Vbeta and 13 Jbeta primers. Only in-frame clones appear in the TCRdb table, and some are missing; sequencing was by immunoSEQ multiplex PCR. The sample lists 110,000 or so clones; 70% to 80% were seen once. The specimen was PBMCs. J is TRBJ2-3 and V is TRBV5-1; the D gene is possibly TRBD1 (5 bases). The clonotype comes from a man in his thirties or forties in good health and CMV-seronegative. This CDR3 reads CASSLGQNTDTQYF. CDR3 in DNA: TGCGCCAGCAGCTTGGGACAGAACACAGATACGCAGTATTTT. Full variable domain (remainder filled in from reference TRBV5-1 and TRBJ2-3): KAGVTQTPRYLIKTRGQQVTLSCSPISGHRSVSWYQQTPGQGLQFLFEYFSETQRNKGNFPGRFSGRQFSNSRSEMNVSTLELGDSALYLCASSLGQNTDTQYFGPGTRLTVL.